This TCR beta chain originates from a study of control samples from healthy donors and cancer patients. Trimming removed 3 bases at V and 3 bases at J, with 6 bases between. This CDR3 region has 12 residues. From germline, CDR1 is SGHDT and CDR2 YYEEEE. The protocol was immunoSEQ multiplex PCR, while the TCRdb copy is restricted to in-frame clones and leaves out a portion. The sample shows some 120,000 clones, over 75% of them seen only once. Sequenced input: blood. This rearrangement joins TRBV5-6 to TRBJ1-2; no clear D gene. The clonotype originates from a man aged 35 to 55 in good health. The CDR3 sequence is CASSSSHYGYTF. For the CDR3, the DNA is TGTGCCAGCAGCTCCAGCCACTATGGCTACACCTTC.